The rows below give T cell receptor beta chains drawn from one sample of a study of T cell responses to AZD1222 COVID-19 vaccine. TCRdb's table, derived via immunoSEQ multiplex PCR, lists solely in-frame clones and lacks some. The sample includes 150,000 to 200,000 clones, roughly 92% of them seen just once. The sequences come from peripheral blood, collected on day 0 of AZD1222 vaccination. These receptors came from an adult in good health. Both conserved end residues are part of each CDR3. A D gene is named only where the DNA matches it firmly. Not every row has a clone size; where given, it reads once, few, many or a size class.

TRBV12-5	.	TRBJ1-5	.	TGTGCTAGTGCCTTAGGGACGACCAATCAGCCCCAGCATTTT	CASALGTTNQPQHF
TRBV12-3/TRBV12-4	.	TRBJ1-2	.	TGTGCCAGCAGTACCAGGGAGAGAGATGGCTACACCTTC	CASSTRERDGYTF
TRBV3-1/TRBV3-2	.	TRBJ1-5	.	TGTGCCAGCAGCTACACGGCTGAGGGCAATCAGCCCCAGCATTTT	CASSYTAEGNQPQHF
TRBV11-2	.	TRBJ1-2	TRBD1	TGTGCCAGCAGCTTAGAGGGCAGGGGGATAATGGATGGCTACACCTTC	CASSLEGRGIMDGYTF
TRBV18	.	TRBJ1-2	TRBD1	TGTGCCAGCTCACCCGGACAGGGTCTAGCTAACTATGGCTACACCTTC	CASSPGQGLANYGYTF
TRBV2	.	TRBJ2-7	TRBD2	TGTGCCAGCAGTGAACAGGGACTAGCGGGCTACGAGCAGTACTTC	CASSEQGLAGYEQYF
TRBV3-1/TRBV3-2	.	TRBJ2-7	TRBD2	TGTGCCAGCAGCCCGGGCGGGAGCTACGAGCAGTACTTC	CASSPGGSYEQYF
TRBV6-5	.	TRBJ2-7	.	TGTGCCAGCGACCGGATCTACGAGCAGTACTTC	CASDRIYEQYF
TRBV2	.	TRBJ2-7	TRBD1	TGTGCCAGCAGGGGGGACAGGGCCCACCTGTACGAGCAGTACTTC	CASRGDRAHLYEQYF
TRBV5-1	.	TRBJ2-5	TRBD1	TGCGCCAGCAGCATGGGACAGGGGGCGGGAGAGACCCAGTACTTC	CASSMGQGAGETQYF
TRBV19	.	TRBJ1-1	.	TGTGCCAGTAGTCGGGACATTAACACTGAAGCTTTCTTT	CASSRDINTEAFF
TRBV12-3/TRBV12-4	once	TRBJ1-2	.	TGTGCCAGCAGTTTGGTACAGGGCTATGGCTACACCTTC	CASSLVQGYGYTF
TRBV27	.	TRBJ2-7	.	TGTGCCAGCAGGGCCCTCACCTACGAGCAGTACTTC	CASRALTYEQYF
TRBV7-3	.	TRBJ2-7	.	TGTGCCAGCAGCGCCTCGCCCACAGGGAGGTACGAGCAGTACTTC	CASSASPTGRYEQYF
TRBV10-1	.	TRBJ2-3	.	TGCGCCAGCAGTGAGTCGGGGGGACTGACAGATACGCAGTATTTT	CASSESGGLTDTQYF
TRBV7-9	.	TRBJ2-1	.	TGTGCCAGCAGCTTAGACTCCAGGGATGAGCAGTTCTTC	CASSLDSRDEQFF
TRBV4-2	.	TRBJ1-4	.	TGTGCCAGCAGCCAAGTCTCGGGGAGAGGAAATGAAAAACTGTTTTTT	CASSQVSGRGNEKLFF
TRBV4-1	.	TRBJ1-5	.	TGCGCCAGCAGCCAAGATCCCTATCAGCCCCAGCATTTT	CASSQDPYQPQHF
TRBV25-1	once	TRBJ1-1	TRBD1	TGTGCCAGCAGTGCGACAGGGGATACTGAAGCTTTCTTT	CASSATGDTEAFF
TRBV5-1	.	TRBJ1-4	TRBD1	TGCGCCAGCAGCTTTACAGGGGAGGGGGAAAAACTGTTTTTT	CASSFTGEGEKLFF
TRBV28	.	TRBJ2-5	.	TGTGCCAGCAGTTTACGCGGCAGGGGGGAAGAGACCCAGTACTTC	CASSLRGRGEETQYF
TRBV4-2	.	TRBJ1-1	TRBD1	TGTGCCAGCAGCGTGAGGACAGGGGGGGAAAACACTGAAGCTTTCTTT	CASSVRTGGENTEAFF
TRBV27	.	TRBJ1-4	TRBD1	TGTGCCAGCAGTTTATTGGGACAGGGTTCAACTAATGAAAAACTGTTTTTT	CASSLLGQGSTNEKLFF
TRBV19	medium-sized	TRBJ1-5	.	TGTGCCAGTAGTACGTCAGGGAGGCGTCAGCCCCAGCATTTT	CASSTSGRRQPQHF
TRBV11-1	.	TRBJ2-7	.	TGTGCCAGCAGCTTTGCGGCGGTGGGGTACGAGCAGTACTTC	CASSFAAVGYEQYF
TRBV19	.	TRBJ1-3	.	TGTGCCAGTAGTATACCGCCAGGGAATGGAAACACCATATATTTT	CASSIPPGNGNTIYF
TRBV10-3	.	TRBJ2-7	TRBD1	TGTGCCACCCAGGGGGTTCAAAAAGTAGGGGAGCAGTACTTC	CATQGVQKVGEQYF
TRBV21-1	.	TRBJ1-1	.	TGTGCCAGCAGCCCCCGATTCAACACTGAAGCTTTCTTT	CASSPRFNTEAFF
TRBV5-3	once	TRBJ2-4	TRBD1	TGTGCCAGAATCAATGAGGTTACAGGGGGGGCCAAAAACATTCAGTACTTC	CARINEVTGGAKNIQYF
TRBV5-4	.	TRBJ1-1	.	TGTGCCAGCAGCGGGGACACTGTTGAGTACGACACTGAAGCTTTCTTT	CASSGDTVEYDTEAFF
TRBV5-8	.	TRBJ1-5	.	TGTGCCAGCAGCTCGCAGTGGGACACCTCCTTGGCCCAGCATTTT	CASSSQWDTSLAQHF
TRBV5-4	.	TRBJ1-2	TRBD1	TGTGCCAGCAGCGGGACAGGGGGTGTTGGCTACACCTTC	CASSGTGGVGYTF
TRBV18	.	TRBJ2-1	.	TGTGCCAGCTCACCGGGGGGATCCTACAATGAGCAGTTCTTC	CASSPGGSYNEQFF
TRBV4-1	.	TRBJ1-1	.	TGCGCCAGCAGCCAAGATTCGTCAGGGATGAGGAGCACTGAAGCTTTCTTT	CASSQDSSGMRSTEAFF
TRBV5-4	.	TRBJ1-4	TRBD1	TGTGCCAGCAGCAGGGACAGGGTGGGAGAAAAACTGTTTTTT	CASSRDRVGEKLFF
TRBV6-6	.	TRBJ2-7	.	TGTGCCAGCAGTTACTCCGGACGGGAAGACTACGAGCAGTACTTC	CASSYSGREDYEQYF
TRBV15	.	TRBJ2-1	.	TGTGCCACCAGCAGATATCAGGGAAATGAGCAGTTCTTC	CATSRYQGNEQFF
TRBV28	.	TRBJ1-6	.	TGTGCCAGCAATACCGGGATCCCTTATAATTCACCCCTCCACTTT	CASNTGIPYNSPLHF
TRBV28	.	TRBJ2-7	.	TGTGCCAGCAGTTTAGGAGGGGCGCGGTTAACCGAGCAGTACTTC	CASSLGGARLTEQYF
TRBV7-8	.	TRBJ2-3	.	TGTGCCAGCAGCACCCAATATGGGGCGGGCACAGATACGCAGTATTTT	CASSTQYGAGTDTQYF
TRBV27	.	TRBJ1-1	TRBD1	TGTGCCAGCAGTCCCGGGACAGGGGTCACTGAAGCTTTCTTT	CASSPGTGVTEAFF
TRBV2	.	TRBJ2-7	.	TGTGCCAGCAGTCTGAGACTCACCCCCCCGTACTTC	CASSLRLTPPYF
TRBV3-1/TRBV3-2	.	TRBJ2-1	TRBD2	TGTGCCAGCAGCCAAGAGGGTGGGGGACTAGCGGGCTCCTACAATGAGCAGTTCTTC	CASSQEGGGLAGSYNEQFF
TRBV2	.	TRBJ1-2	.	TGTGCCAGCAAGGGTAATGGGGGTTATGGCTACACCTTC	CASKGNGGYGYTF
TRBV9	.	TRBJ2-5	TRBD1	TGTGCCAGCAGCGTAGTGGGGACAGGGGGACGGGAGACCCAGTACTTC	CASSVVGTGGRETQYF
TRBV7-3	.	TRBJ1-2	TRBD1	TGTGCCAGCAGCTTAACGGGACAGGGGGCATATGGCTACACCTTC	CASSLTGQGAYGYTF
TRBV7-9	.	TRBJ2-7	.	TGTGCCAGCAGCTTAGCGAACGAGCAGTACTTC	CASSLANEQYF
TRBV6-1	.	TRBJ1-4	.	TGTGCCAGCAGTGAAGACCAGACAGGTCGCGTCTTTCTCACTAATGAAAAACTGTTTTTT	CASSEDQTGRVFLTNEKLFF
TRBV11-2	.	TRBJ1-4	.	TGTGCCAGCAGCTTAGTTACAGGGACGGAACTGTTTTTT	CASSLVTGTELFF
TRBV10-3	.	TRBJ2-3	TRBD2	TGTGCCATCAGTGAGTCGGCGGCTAGCGGGACCACGCAGTATTTT	CAISESAASGTTQYF
TRBV7-9	.	TRBJ2-7	.	TGTGCCAGCAGCTACAACTTGGGCGAGCAGTACTTC	CASSYNLGEQYF
TRBV3-1/TRBV3-2	.	TRBJ2-7	TRBD2	TGTGCCAGCAGCCAAGGGCAACTAGCGTACTACGAGCAGTACTTC	CASSQGQLAYYEQYF
TRBV15	.	TRBJ1-1	.	TGTGCCACCAGCAGATCTCAGGGAATGAACACTGAAGCTTTCTTT	CATSRSQGMNTEAFF
TRBV14	.	TRBJ2-1	.	TGTGCCAGCAGCCAAAACCTCGGATACAATGAGCAGTTCTTC	CASSQNLGYNEQFF
TRBV12-3/TRBV12-4	.	TRBJ2-2	.	TGTGCCAGCAGGGACGGGACCGGGGAGCTGTTTTTT	CASRDGTGELFF